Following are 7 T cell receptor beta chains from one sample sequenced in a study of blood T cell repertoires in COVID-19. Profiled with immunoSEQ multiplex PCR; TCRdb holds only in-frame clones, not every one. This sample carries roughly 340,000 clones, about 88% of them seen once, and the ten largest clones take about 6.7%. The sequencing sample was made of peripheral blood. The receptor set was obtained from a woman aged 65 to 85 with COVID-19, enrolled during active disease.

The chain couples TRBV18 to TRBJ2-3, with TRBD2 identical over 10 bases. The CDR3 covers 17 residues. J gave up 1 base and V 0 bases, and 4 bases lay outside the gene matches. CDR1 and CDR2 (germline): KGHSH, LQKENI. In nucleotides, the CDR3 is TGTGCCAGCTCACCACCTGGGCTAGCGGGGGGCACAGATACGCAGTATTTT. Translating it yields CASSPPGLAGGTDTQYF.

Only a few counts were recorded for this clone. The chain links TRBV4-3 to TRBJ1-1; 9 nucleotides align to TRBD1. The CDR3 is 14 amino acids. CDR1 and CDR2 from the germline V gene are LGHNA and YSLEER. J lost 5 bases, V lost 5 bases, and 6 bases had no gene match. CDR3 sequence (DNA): TGCGCCAGCAGCTCCTACAGGGGGCAAACTGAAGCTTTCTTT. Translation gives CASSSYRGQTEAFF.

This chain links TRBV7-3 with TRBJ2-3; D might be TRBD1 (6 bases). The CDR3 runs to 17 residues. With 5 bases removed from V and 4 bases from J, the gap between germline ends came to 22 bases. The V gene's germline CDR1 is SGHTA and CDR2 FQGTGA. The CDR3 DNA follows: TGTGCCAGCAGCCAATTCACACCTGCAGGGGTCCCAGATACGCAGTATTTT. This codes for CASSQFTPAGVPDTQYF. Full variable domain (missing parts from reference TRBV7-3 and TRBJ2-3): GAGVSQTPSNKVTEKGKYVELRCDPISGHTALYWYRQSLGQGPEFLIYFQGTGAADDSGLPNDRFFAVRPEGSVSTLKIQRTERGDSAVYLCASSQFTPAGVPDTQYFGPGTRLTVL.

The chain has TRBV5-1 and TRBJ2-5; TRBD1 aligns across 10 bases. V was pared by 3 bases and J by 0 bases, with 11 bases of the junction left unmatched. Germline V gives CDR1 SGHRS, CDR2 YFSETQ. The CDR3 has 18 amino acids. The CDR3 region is CASSSGTGAIFHQETQYF. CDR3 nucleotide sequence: TGCGCCAGCAGCTCAGGGACAGGGGCTATTTTTCACCAAGAGACCCAGTACTTC.

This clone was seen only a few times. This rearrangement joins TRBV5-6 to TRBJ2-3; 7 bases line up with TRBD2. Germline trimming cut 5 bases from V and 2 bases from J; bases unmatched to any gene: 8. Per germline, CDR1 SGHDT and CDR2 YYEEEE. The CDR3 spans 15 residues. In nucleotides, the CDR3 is TGTGCCAGCAGTGCAACGGGGGGAATCACAGATACGCAGTATTTT. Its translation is CASSATGGITDTQYF.

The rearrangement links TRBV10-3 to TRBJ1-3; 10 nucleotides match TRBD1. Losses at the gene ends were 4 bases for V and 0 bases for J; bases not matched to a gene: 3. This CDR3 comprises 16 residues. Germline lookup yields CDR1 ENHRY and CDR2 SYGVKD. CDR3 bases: TGTGCCATCAGTGCAGGGACAGGGGACTCTGGAAACACCATATATTTT. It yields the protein CAISAGTGDSGNTIYF.

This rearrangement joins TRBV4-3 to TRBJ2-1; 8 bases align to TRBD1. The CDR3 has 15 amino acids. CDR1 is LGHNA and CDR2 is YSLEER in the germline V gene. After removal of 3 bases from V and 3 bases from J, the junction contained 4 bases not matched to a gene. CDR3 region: CASSHGQGGYNEQFF. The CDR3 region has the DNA TGCGCCAGCAGCCACGGACAGGGAGGCTACAATGAGCAGTTCTTC.